These 8 T cell receptor beta chains were sequenced from one sample in a study of shared clonotypes between healthy human individuals. Only in-frame clones appear in the TCRdb table, and some are missing; sequencing was by immunoSEQ multiplex PCR. This table holds about 2 million clones, around 95% found once. The sequenced material came from naive CD4+ T cells sorted from blood. The sample's subset: CD45RA+ positively selected. Every receptor here comes from a man younger than 35 in good health.

This clone was picked up one time. This chain connects TRBV5-1 to TRBJ2-7; 9 bases match TRBD2. The ends lost 0 bases at V and 7 bases at J; junction bases unmatched: 11. In germline, CDR1 is SGHRS, CDR2 YFSETQ. This CDR3 is built from 16 residues. This CDR3 is CASSLGLGTSIDEQYF. The CDR3 DNA reads TGCGCCAGCAGCTTGGGGCTCGGGACTAGCATTGATGAGCAGTACTTC.

The rearrangement uses TRBV12-5 and TRBJ1-2, with 7 bases identical to TRBD1. J lost 7 bases, V lost 0 bases, and 5 bases had no gene match. The germline gives CDR1 LGHNT, CDR2 FRNRAP. CDR3 length: 14 amino acids. The CDR3 DNA follows: TGTGCTAGTGGTTTGGTACCGACAGGGCCTGGCTACACCTTC. Translation: CASGLVPTGPGYTF.

The V gene is TRBV5-4, the J gene TRBJ1-2; TRBD1 matches at 7 bases. The trim removed 4 bases at V and 8 bases at J, leaving 20 bases unmatched. CDR1 is SGHNT and CDR2 is YYREEE in the germline V gene (reference sequence). This CDR3 has 17 amino acids. CDR3 sequence reads: CASSTDLTGNDRNGYTF. CDR3 bases: TGTGCCAGCAGCACCGACCTGACAGGGAATGATCGGAACGGCTACACCTTC.

CDR3 protein: CASSHTLGGVSKNIQYF. The CDR3 DNA reads TGCGCCAGCAGCCACACGTTAGGGGGGGTTTCCAAAAACATTCAGTACTTC. This sequence joins TRBV4-1 and TRBJ2-4; TRBD2 is a possible D gene (7 bases). The CDR3 spans 17 residues. Germline CDR1 reads MGHRA; CDR2 reads YSYEKL. The V gene lost 3 bases and the J gene lost 2 bases, with 17 bases spanning the gap.

A single count supports this clone. The J gene is TRBJ1-2, the V gene TRBV18; 8 nucleotides agree with TRBD1. V was pared by 2 bases and J by 6 bases, with 8 bases of the junction left unmatched. Germline loops: CDR1 KGHSH, CDR2 LQKENI. CDR3 length equals 15 residues. CDR3 sequence reads: CASSPLAWGQDGYTF. CDR3 nucleotide sequence: TGTGCCAGCTCACCATTGGCCTGGGGACAGGATGGCTACACCTTC.

The chain combines TRBV27 with TRBJ2-7, with 7 bases fitting TRBD1. CDR3 size: 15 residues. V was pared by 2 bases and J by 5 bases, with 9 bases of the junction left unmatched. Germline V gives CDR1 MNHEY, CDR2 SMNVEV (reference sequence). The CDR3 spells CASSLIDRAENEQYF. The CDR3 nucleotides are TGTGCCAGCAGTTTAATCGACAGGGCTGAGAACGAGCAGTACTTC.

The rearrangement joins TRBV6-5 to TRBJ1-1; D not certain. CDR1 is MNHEY, CDR2 SVGAGI, per germline. The CDR3 has 14 residues. V was clipped by 7 bases and J by 1 base, with 13 bases between them. The CDR3 spells CASTPLNRNTEAFF. The CDR3, as DNA: TGTGCCAGCACCCCGCTGAATAGGAACACTGAAGCTTTCTTT.

V is TRBV7-8 and J is TRBJ2-1, with D unresolved. The CDR3 has 15 residues. V was clipped by 5 bases and J by 0 bases, with 11 bases between them. In germline, CDR1 is SGHVS, CDR2 FQNEAQ. This chain's CDR3 is CASSPPWSSYNEQFF. The CDR3 DNA sequence: TGTGCCAGCAGCCCCCCCTGGAGCTCCTACAATGAGCAGTTCTTC.